The subject of this entry is one TCR beta chain. What it binds is not known. The data belong to a study of cytomegalovirus exposure and HLA in healthy donors. Findings and limits, study-wide: From TCR beta sequences, most subjects' HLA-A and HLA-B alleles were reportedly predicted accurately. Some V segments (TRBV6-2 and TRBV6-3 among them) were excluded as indistinguishable.

13 Jbeta primers and 60 Vbeta primers were used for the PCR. The table came from immunoSEQ multiplex PCR; TCRdb's copy has only in-frame clones and leaves some out. The profile shows under 150,000 clones, approximately 64% of them singletons. The CDR3 has 15 amino acids. V shed 5 bases and J 5 bases; nucleotides not matched to a gene: 9. The V gene's germline CDR1 is ENHRY and CDR2 SYGVKD. The chain combines TRBV10-3 with TRBJ2-3, with 8 bases lining up with TRBD2. Specimen: PBMCs. This sequence originates from a woman aged 40 to 49 in good health and CMV-seronegative. The chain's CDR3 is CAISRLAGLLDTQYF. The CDR3 nucleotides are TGTGCCATCAGTAGGCTAGCGGGTCTACTAGATACGCAGTATTTT.